These 19 T cell receptor beta chains were all obtained from the same sample, sequenced in a study of OX40 agonist ivuxolimab in advanced cancers. The data were produced by immunoSEQ multiplex PCR, yet TCRdb's version contains in-frame clones alone and is incomplete. The sample includes roughly 60,000 clones, roughly 84% of them seen just once. The specimen was CD4+ or CD8+ T cells sorted from blood, collected in a trial of the OX40 agonist ivuxolimab. The source is an adult with an advanced solid tumor such as melanoma, head and neck, liver or kidney cancer.

This clone was counted a single time. The genes are TRBV27 and TRBJ2-7, with 8 positions matching TRBD1. Germline lookup yields CDR1 MNHEY and CDR2 SMNVEV (reference sequence). V was pared by 3 bases and J by 2 bases, with 3 bases of the junction left unmatched. This CDR3 has 14 residues. The CDR3 spells CASSLGTGPYEQYF. The CDR3 nucleotides are TGTGCCAGCAGTTTGGGGACAGGACCCTACGAGCAGTACTTC.

CDR3 sequence reads: CASSYRDRGVGGYTF. The CDR3 nucleotides read TGTGCCAGCAGTTACCGGGACAGGGGGGTCGGTGGCTACACCTTC. The rearrangement joins TRBV28 to TRBJ1-2; 11 bases map to TRBD1. With 4 bases clipped from V and 7 bases from J, the junction kept 8 bases outside the gene matches. This CDR3 has 15 amino acids. The germline gives CDR1 MDHEN, CDR2 SYDVKM.

This clone came up once. Relative to the germline gene, one junction end is altered; a read error may explain this. V and J are TRBV14 and TRBJ2-7; D gene uncertain. CDR3 length equals 12 residues. CDR1 and CDR2 from the germline V gene are SGHDN and FVKESK. The DNA for the CDR3 is TGTGCCAGCAGCCATGGAGCCGGCGAGCAGTGCTTC. Translating it yields CASSHGAGEQCF.

This sequence joins TRBV21-1 and TRBJ2-7; the DNA was not compared with TRBD2, the D call given in the table. TRBV21-1 has pseudogene status. The CDR3 is 16 residues long. CDR3 in amino acids: CASSGLAGVQTGEQYF. The CDR3 nucleotides are TGTGCCAGCAGCGGATTAGCGGGGGTACAAACGGGGGAGCAGTACTTC.

The V and J genes are TRBV5-4 and TRBJ1-4; possibly TRBD1 for D (5 bases). With 1 base removed from V and 8 bases from J, the gap between germline ends came to 18 bases. This CDR3 has 16 residues. Germline CDR1 and CDR2: SGHNT and YYREEE (reference sequence). CDR3 nucleotide sequence: TGTGCCAGCAGCTTGACTGCGGGGGGAGGAGGAGAAAAACTGTTTTTT. This sequence encodes CASSLTAGGGGEKLFF.

The rearrangement joins TRBV14 to TRBJ2-6; 7 bases fit TRBD1. The length of the CDR3 is 18 residues. Germline-derived CDR1 and CDR2 are SGHDN and FVKESK. Trimming took 3 bases from V and 0 from J; bases not matched to a gene: 8. CDR3 coding DNA: TGTGCCAGCAGCCAGGGACAGCAACTATACTCTGGGGCCAACGTCCTGACTTTC. Translation: CASSQGQQLYSGANVLTF.

The chain recombines TRBV11-2 with TRBJ2-3; D is perhaps TRBD1 or TRBD2 (5 bases each). Germline loops: CDR1 SGHAT, CDR2 FQNNGV. The V end lost 5 bases, the J end lost 2 bases, and 8 bases lay between the germline ends. This CDR3 has 13 amino acids. This chain's CDR3 is CASSGGVTDTQYF. CDR3 in DNA: TGTGCCAGCAGCGGGGGAGTCACAGATACGCAGTATTTT. The whole variable domain, filled in from reference TRBV11-2 and TRBJ2-3, reads EAGVAQSPRYKIIEKRQSVAFWCNPISGHATLYWYQQILGQGPKLLIQFQNNGVVDDSQLPKDRFSAERLKGVDSTLKIQPAKLEDSAVYLCASSGGVTDTQYFGPGTRLTVL.

The chain is built from TRBV7-2 and TRBJ2-5; TRBD1 agrees at 9 bases. V shed 8 bases, J shed 5 bases, and the junction held 6 bases outside the gene matches. The CDR3 is 13 amino acids. CDR1 and CDR2 (germline): SGHTA, FQGNSA. CDR3 nucleotides: TGTGCCAGCGACAGGGGGACGACGGAGACCCAGTACTTC. Its translation: CASDRGTTETQYF.

The chain has TRBV30 and TRBJ1-5; 9 nucleotides agree with TRBD1. Trimming removed 6 bases from V and 6 bases from J; junction bases left unmatched: 6. CDR1 is GTSNPN, CDR2 SVGIG, per germline (reference sequence). CDR3 length equals 13 residues. This CDR3 reads CACTQGASQPQHF. CDR3 nucleotides: TGTGCCTGTACACAGGGGGCGAGTCAGCCCCAGCATTTT. Variable domain in full (rest from reference TRBV30 and TRBJ1-5): SQTIHQWPATLVQPVGSPLSLECTVEGTSNPNLYWYRQAAGRGLQLLFYSVGIGQISSEVPQNLSASRPQDRQFILSSKKLLLSDSGFYLCACTQGASQPQHFGDGTRLSIL.

CDR3 DNA sequence: TGTGCCAGCAGCTTTGGGGATGGCTACACCTTC. Its protein is CASSFGDGYTF. This chain uses TRBV11-2 with TRBJ1-2; D gene unclear. The CDR3 totals 11 residues. Trimming shortened V by 3 bases and J by 6 bases, and 5 bases separated the two germline ends. Germline values: CDR1 SGHAT, CDR2 FQNNGV.

The chain joins TRBV5-1 to TRBJ2-7; 9 bases map to TRBD1. V was pared by 0 bases and J by 5 bases, with 6 bases of the junction left unmatched. The CDR3 has 15 residues. Germline V gene lookup returns CDR1 SGHRS and CDR2 YFSETQ. The DNA of the CDR3 is TGCGCCAGCAGCTTGGGGACAGGGGAACACCACGAGCAGTACTTC. Translation gives CASSLGTGEHHEQYF. The entire variable domain, with the rest obtained from reference TRBV5-1 and TRBJ2-7, is as follows: KAGVTQTPRYLIKTRGQQVTLSCSPISGHRSVSWYQQTPGQGLQFLFEYFSETQRNKGNFPGRFSGRQFSNSRSEMNVSTLELGDSALYLCASSLGTGEHHEQYFGPGTRLTVT.

Comments on this clone: The sample contains more than one DNA sequence encoding this CDR3. The chain carries TRBV11-2 and TRBJ1-1; D gene uncertain. The V gene's germline CDR1 is SGHAT and CDR2 FQNNGV. This CDR3 is built from 14 residues. V dropped 1 base and J dropped 2 bases, with 8 bases sitting between them. CDR3 sequence: CASSLGARNTEAFF. The CDR3 nucleotides are TGTGCCAGCAGCTTAGGGGCCCGAAACACTGAAGCTTTCTTT.

This chain links TRBV5-5 with TRBJ1-2; unclear D gene. Between the trimmed V and J ends, which lost 0 bases and 4 bases, there was a span of 10 bases. CDR3 size: 14 residues. CDR1 SGHKS and CDR2 YYEKEE come from the germline V gene (reference sequence). CDR3 region: CASSLDVFRYGYTF. CDR3 DNA: TGTGCCAGCAGCTTGGATGTCTTCCGCTATGGCTACACCTTC.

This sequence joins TRBV28 and TRBJ1-2; no firm D call. The germline V gene has CDR1 MDHEN and CDR2 SYDVKM. CDR3 length: 12 amino acids. V gave up 3 bases and J gave up 3 bases, with 5 bases separating them. The CDR3 DNA follows: TGTGCCAGCAGTTTTCAGCACTATGGCTACACCTTC. Translating gives CASSFQHYGYTF.

J is TRBJ2-3 and V is TRBV12-5, with a tentative D call TRBD2 (5 bases). CDR3 length equals 14 residues. Germline loops: CDR1 LGHNT, CDR2 FRNRAP. Deletions cut 2 bases from V and 0 bases from J, with 6 bases between. CDR3 bases: TGTGCTAGTGGTTTGCGGGGTAGCACAGATACGCAGTATTTT. Its translation is CASGLRGSTDTQYF.

The chain combines TRBV5-4 with TRBJ2-2; 12 bases are shared with TRBD2. The V gene's germline CDR1 is SGHNT and CDR2 YYREEE (reference sequence). This CDR3 region has 18 residues. The trim removed 2 bases at V and 1 base at J, leaving 6 bases unmatched. CDR3 sequence reads: CASSFLLTSGGNTGELFF. In nucleotides, the CDR3 is TGTGCCAGCAGCTTCCTCCTGACTAGCGGGGGGAACACCGGGGAGCTGTTTTTT.

This chain uses TRBV2 with TRBJ2-5; no reliable D call. The J call may be wrong; the DNA end is better matched by TRBJ2-7. Germline loops: CDR1 SNHLY, CDR2 FYNNEI. The CDR3 has 12 amino acids. The CDR3 loop reads CASSEQIYEQYF. The DNA of the CDR3 is TGTGCCAGCAGCGAACAAATTTACGAGCAGTACTTC.

About this clone: Distinct nucleotide sequences in the sample also encode this CDR3. The chain uses TRBV27 and TRBJ1-3; D call uncertain. Germline V gene lookup returns CDR1 MNHEY and CDR2 SMNVEV (reference sequence). The CDR3 is made up of 13 amino acids. V was clipped by 4 bases and J by 0 bases, with 4 bases between them. The CDR3 spells CASSSDSGNTIYF. The CDR3, as DNA: TGTGCCAGCAGTTCGGACTCTGGAAACACCATATATTTT.

V and J are TRBV11-2 and TRBJ1-6; D is unclear. The CDR3 has 15 residues. Germline CDR1 and CDR2: SGHAT and FQNNGV. V was cut by 4 bases and J by 10 bases, with 17 bases left in between. CDR3 nucleotides: TGTGCCAGCAGCTCCCTGGTCGGAAGTGGCTCACCCCTCCACTTT. Translated, it gives CASSSLVGSGSPLHF.